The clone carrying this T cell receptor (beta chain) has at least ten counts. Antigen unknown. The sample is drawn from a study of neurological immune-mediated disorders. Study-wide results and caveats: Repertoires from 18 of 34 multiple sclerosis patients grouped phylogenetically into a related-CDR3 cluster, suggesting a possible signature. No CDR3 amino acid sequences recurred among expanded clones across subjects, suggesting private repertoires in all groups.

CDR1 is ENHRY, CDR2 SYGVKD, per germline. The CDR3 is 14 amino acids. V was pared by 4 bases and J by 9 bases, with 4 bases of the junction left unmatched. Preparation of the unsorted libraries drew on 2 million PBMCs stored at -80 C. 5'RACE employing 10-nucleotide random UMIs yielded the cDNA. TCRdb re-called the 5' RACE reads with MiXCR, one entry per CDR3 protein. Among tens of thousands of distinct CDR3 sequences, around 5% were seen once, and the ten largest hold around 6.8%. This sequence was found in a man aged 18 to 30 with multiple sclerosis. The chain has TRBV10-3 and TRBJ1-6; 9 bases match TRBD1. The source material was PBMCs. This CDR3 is CAISGTGDSSPLHF. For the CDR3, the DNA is TGTGCCATCAGTGGGACAGGGGATTCTTCACCCCTCCACTTT.